This T cell receptor beta chain was sequenced in a study of blood T cell repertoires in COVID-19. The repertoire was sequenced with immunoSEQ multiplex PCR; TCRdb's copy has only in-frame clones and lacks some. The table lists fewer than 400,000 clones, 80% to 90% of them singletons. Trimming took 2 bases from V and 7 from J, leaving 9 bases between them. The CDR3 totals 13 residues. Germline lookup yields CDR1 SGHVS and CDR2 FQNEAQ. The J gene is TRBJ1-5, the V gene TRBV7-8; a possible D gene is TRBD1 (6 bases). The sequence came from a man between 25 and 39 years old who had recovered from COVID-19. The sample comprised PBMCs or T cells enriched from blood (not recorded which). The CDR3 sequence: CASSLSRGQPQHF. DNA of the CDR3: TGTGCCAGCAGCTTATCGAGGGGGCAGCCCCAGCATTTT.